These 18 T cell receptor beta chains originate from one sample sequenced in a study of post-analysis software for immune sequencing data (dated by TCRdb to between 2015 and 2017). Their recognized antigens are unknown. Preparation of the library involved PCR. Sequencing took place on an Illumina HiSeq 2500. Unique molecular identifiers were incorporated into TCR beta cDNA libraries to reduce PCR and sequencing biases. TCRdb handled the public reads itself, with Q25 trimming in fastp and clone calling in MiXCR, and kept productive beta chains. Every CDR3 protein is listed once, alongside the most common genes and DNA of its rows. For this sample there are roughly 730,000 distinct CDR3 sequences; about 27% appear just once. Approximately 0.55% of the sample is taken by the ten largest. What the research found in general, with its limitations: Significantly higher frequencies in patients than in controls were found for several TRBV segments, including TRBV5-6, TRBV5-1 and TRBV20-1.

The specimen was blood. The receptor set was obtained from a girl aged 5 to 17 with multiple sclerosis.

This clonotype was seen only a few times. This chain links TRBV4-3 with TRBJ2-1; TRBD2 matches 10 bases. V shed 3 bases, J shed 2 bases, and the junction held 7 bases outside the gene matches. CDR3 length: 17 residues. The germline gives CDR1 LGHNA, CDR2 YSLEER. CDR3 in DNA: TGCGCCAGCAGCCAGAATCTAGCGGGAGCGGCCTACAATGAGCAGTTCTTC. It translates to CASSQNLAGAAYNEQFF.

This clonotype was found a few times. This rearrangement joins TRBV3-1 to TRBJ2-1; D might be TRBD2 (6 bases). The V and J ends lost 4 bases and 5 bases respectively, with 15 bases between them. Per the germline V gene, CDR1 is LGHDT and CDR2 is YNNKEL (reference sequence). The CDR3 sequence is 15 residues long. The CDR3 DNA reads TGTGCCAGCAGCCTAACCGGGACTGAAGACAATGAGCAGTTCTTC. It encodes CASSLTGTEDNEQFF.

The chain combines TRBV25-1 with TRBJ2-1; D assignment may be TRBD1 or TRBD2 (5 bases each). Trimming cost V 1 base and J 6 bases, with 13 bases left between them. This CDR3 spans 15 amino acids. CDR1 and CDR2 from the germline V gene are MGHDK and SYGVNS. The CDR3 region is CASSEFGGGRNEQFF. In DNA form, the CDR3 reads TGTGCCAGCAGTGAATTTGGTGGGGGACGCAATGAGCAGTTCTTC.

This chain uses TRBV19 with TRBJ2-2; D tentatively reads TRBD1 or TRBD2 (6 bases each). The V end was cut by 3 bases, the J end by 2 bases, with 7 bases between. CDR3 length: 14 residues. CDR1 is LNHDA and CDR2 is SQIVND in the germline V gene (reference sequence). The CDR3 DNA reads TGTGCCAGTAGTATCGGGGGCAACACCGGGGAGCTGTTTTTT. Protein: CASSIGGNTGELFF. Filled out from reference TRBV19 and TRBJ2-2, the complete variable domain reads DGGITQSPKYLFRKEGQNVTLSCEQNLNHDAMYWYRQDPGQGLRLIYYSQIVNDFQKGDIAEGYSVSREKKESFPLTVTSAQKNPTAFYLCASSIGGNTGELFFGEGSRLTVL.

J is TRBJ2-1 and V is TRBV5-6; perhaps TRBD2 as D (5 bases). The CDR3 loop spans 14 amino acids. Trimming pared 2 bases from V and 8 bases from J, leaving 14 bases between. Per germline, CDR1 SGHDT and CDR2 YYEEEE. The CDR3 reads CASSFSGYSDEQFF. For the CDR3, the DNA is TGTGCCAGCAGCTTCAGCGGCTACAGCGATGAGCAGTTCTTC.

As for this clonotype: No conserved phenylalanine or tryptophan is present at the end of the CDR3, so a read error is the likely explanation. The rearrangement joins TRBV29-1 to TRBJ1-1; weak D call: TRBD1 (5 bases). The CDR3 is 15 amino acids. Germline V gene data show CDR1 as SQVTM and CDR2 as ANQGSEA. The V end was cut by 4 bases, the J end by 4 bases, with 19 bases between. CDR3 nucleotides: TGCAGCGTTGCTTGGGGGGAGGTAACGAGCACTGAAGCTTTCTTG. It yields the protein CSVAWGEVTSTEAFL.

There are a few counts of this clonotype. The gene calls are TRBV7-3 and TRBJ2-7; tentative D call: TRBD1 (5 bases). The V end lost 5 bases, the J end lost 0 bases, and 17 bases lay between the germline ends. The CDR3 covers 16 residues. The V gene's germline CDR1 is SGHTA and CDR2 FQGTGA. Here the CDR3 DNA reads TGTGCCAGCAGCCCCCAGGACAAAACACGCTCCTACGAGCAGTACTTC. Its protein is CASSPQDKTRSYEQYF. The whole variable domain, remainder taken from reference TRBV7-3 and TRBJ2-7, is GAGVSQTPSNKVTEKGKYVELRCDPISGHTALYWYRQSLGQGPEFLIYFQGTGAADDSGLPNDRFFAVRPEGSVSTLKIQRTERGDSAVYLCASSPQDKTRSYEQYFGPGTRLTVT.

This clonotype has ten or more counts. The V and J genes are TRBV6-8 and TRBJ2-3; 9 nucleotides line up with TRBD2. V trimming: 8 bases; J trimming: 2 bases; junction bases outside the gene matches: 2. Per the germline V gene, CDR1 is MNHGY and CDR2 is SAAAGT. The CDR3 length is 13 residues. As DNA, the CDR3 is TGTGCCAGCCCTAGCGGGAACACAGATACGCAGTATTTT. Translating it yields CASPSGNTDTQYF.

This clonotype showed up just a few times. V gene TRBV20-1 combines with J gene TRBJ1-2; D is uncertain. In germline, CDR1 is DFQATT, CDR2 SNEGSKA (reference sequence). The CDR3 length is 15 residues. V lost 3 bases and J lost 9, with 23 bases in between. The CDR3 spells CSASYTDPSSARYTF. The CDR3 DNA reads as TGCAGTGCTAGCTACACCGACCCGTCGTCGGCGCGCTACACCTTC.

This chain uses TRBV5-4 with TRBJ2-1; TRBD2 matches at 13 bases. Germline V CDR1 and CDR2: SGHNT, YYREEE (reference sequence). CDR3 length equals 16 residues. With V trimmed by 0 bases and J by 10 bases, 7 bases remained unmatched. The CDR3 reads CASSLARTSGSREQFF. The DNA of the CDR3 is TGTGCCAGCAGCTTGGCCAGGACTAGCGGGAGTCGGGAGCAGTTCTTC.

This clonotype was seen only a few times. The chain combines TRBV20-1 with TRBJ2-1; 11 nucleotides align to TRBD2. This CDR3 is built from 14 residues. Trimming took 5 bases from V and 9 from J; bases not matched to a gene: 9. The germline V gene has CDR1 DFQATT and CDR2 SNEGSKA (reference sequence). CDR3 residues: CSAPYSGREGEQFF. The DNA of the CDR3 is TGCAGTGCTCCGTATAGCGGGAGGGAGGGTGAGCAGTTCTTC.

V and J are TRBV7-9 and TRBJ1-5; possible D gene TRBD1, 5 bases. This CDR3 contains 15 residues. With 0 bases removed from V and 4 bases from J, the gap between germline ends came to 10 bases. Germline CDR1 and CDR2: SEHNR and FQNEAQ (reference sequence). This chain's CDR3 is CASSLAGEENQPQHF. In nucleotides, the CDR3 is TGTGCCAGCAGCTTAGCAGGGGAGGAAAATCAGCCCCAGCATTTT. The whole variable domain, filled in from reference TRBV7-9 and TRBJ1-5, reads DTGVSQNPRHKITKRGQNVTFRCDPISEHNRLYWYRQTLGQGPEFLTYFQNEAQLEKSRLLSDRFSAERPKGSFSTLEIQRTEQGDSAMYLCASSLAGEENQPQHFGDGTRLSIL.

V is TRBV5-5 and J is TRBJ1-1, with a tentative D call TRBD1 (6 bases). Looked up from germline, CDR1 is SGHKS and CDR2 is YYEKEE (reference sequence). Trimming took off 4 bases at V and 3 bases at J, with 19 bases between the two ends. CDR3 length: 16 amino acids. The CDR3 DNA sequence: TGTGCCAGCAGCCCCACGACAGGTCCGGGTGACACTGAAGCTTTCTTT. This gives the protein CASSPTTGPGDTEAFF.

This clonotype has just a few counts. V usage is TRBV4-3 and J usage is TRBJ2-3, with unresolved D. This CDR3 contains 17 residues. V was clipped by 2 bases and J by 4 bases, with 19 bases between them. The germline V gene encodes CDR1 LGHNA and CDR2 YSLEER. The CDR3 protein is CASSQRISGSFPDTQYF. The DNA for the CDR3 is TGCGCCAGCAGCCAAAGGATCTCTGGGTCCTTCCCAGATACGCAGTATTTT.

This clonotype came up many times. The chain carries TRBV5-1 and TRBJ2-1; 8 nucleotides align to TRBD2. The length of the CDR3 is 15 residues. Germline-derived CDR1 and CDR2 are SGHRS and YFSETQ. V dropped 0 bases and J dropped 4; count of bases not matched to a gene: 3. CDR3: CASSLELADYNEQFF. The DNA for the CDR3 is TGCGCCAGCAGCTTGGAACTAGCGGATTACAATGAGCAGTTCTTC.

This clonotype was found a few times. V is TRBV27 and J is TRBJ2-1; D is unresolved. The V gene lost 8 bases and the J gene lost 8 bases, with 13 bases spanning the gap. This CDR3 has 12 residues. The germline V gene encodes CDR1 MNHEY and CDR2 SMNVEV (reference sequence). The CDR3 here is CASSVDLDEQFF. Written as DNA, the CDR3 is TGTGCCAGCTCGGTAGATTTAGATGAGCAGTTCTTC.

This clonotype has a count of ten or more. J is TRBJ2-7 and V is TRBV6-5, with 9 bases identical to TRBD1. Unmatched junction bases numbered 8, after V lost 6 bases and J lost 2 bases. CDR1 is MNHEY and CDR2 is SVGAGI in the germline V gene. The CDR3 covers 15 residues. The CDR3 nucleotides are TGTGCCAGCAGGCAACCGGGACAGGGAACCTACGAGCAGTACTTC. It is translated as CASRQPGQGTYEQYF.

The chain is built from TRBV20-1 and TRBJ2-3; 13 bases fit TRBD2. With 6 bases clipped from V and 4 bases from J, the junction kept 10 bases outside the gene matches. Per the germline V gene, CDR1 is DFQATT and CDR2 is SNEGSKA (reference sequence). The CDR3 is made up of 16 amino acids. The CDR3 region has the DNA TGCAGTGCCAGGACTAGCGGGAGATTGGGTGCAGATACGCAGTATTTT. This translates into CSARTSGRLGADTQYF.